Below, 31 T cell receptor beta chains from the same sample are listed, as sequenced in a study of identical twins. TCRdb re-analysed the 5' RACE reads in MiXCR, keeping a single row per CDR3 protein. The sample includes 1,800,000 or so distinct CDR3 sequences, about 32% of them seen just once. The sequenced material came from cord blood. The receptor set was obtained from a newborn girl in good health.

This clonotype was detected a few times. This chain links TRBV29-1 with TRBJ1-2, with TRBD1 identical over 7 bases. Per germline, CDR1 SQVTM and CDR2 ANQGSEA. The CDR3 has 16 residues. The J segment lost 3 bases and the V segment lost 7 bases, leaving 17 bases of the junction unmatched. CDR3 bases: TGCAGCGCCTCATCATCTGGGCAGGGGGGGGACTATGGCTACACCTTC. Encoded protein: CSASSSGQGGDYGYTF. The full variable domain, in which reference TRBV29-1 and TRBJ1-2 provide the parts outside the CDR3, is SAVISQKPSRDICQRGTSLTIQCQVDSQVTMMFWYRQQPGQSLTLIATANQGSEATYESGFVIDKFPISRPNLTFSTLTVSNMSPEDSSIYLCSASSSGQGGDYGYTFGSGTRLTVV.

This clonotype was detected many times. This rearrangement joins TRBV10-3 to TRBJ2-1; no firm D call. CDR1 is ENHRY and CDR2 is SYGVKD in the germline V gene. The CDR3 runs 17 residues. Trimming removed 1 base at V and 0 bases at J, with 13 bases between. The DNA of the CDR3 is TGTGCCATCAGTGAGTATCGTCCCCCGAGCTCCTACAATGAGCAGTTCTTC. It is translated as CAISEYRPPSSYNEQFF.

This chain joins TRBV5-5 and TRBJ2-4; tentatively, D is TRBD2 (6 bases). V was trimmed by 2 bases and J by 13 bases, leaving 28 bases between them. The CDR3 length is 17 residues. Germline CDR1 and CDR2: SGHKS and YYEKEE (reference sequence). The CDR3 sequence: CASSLDGGLAKYNEQYF. The CDR3 region has the DNA TGTGCCAGCAGCTTAGACGGGGGTCTGGCCAAATACAATGAGCAGTACTTC.

This clonotype was recorded a few times. The chain employs TRBV4-2 and TRBJ2-7; TRBD2 agrees at 10 bases. This CDR3 has 19 residues. The germline CDR1 and CDR2 sequences are LGHNA and YNFKEQ. After removal of 0 bases from V and 0 bases from J, the junction contained 11 bases not matched to a gene. This CDR3 reads CASSQDSWTSGLSSYEQYF. DNA for the CDR3: TGTGCCAGCAGCCAAGACTCCTGGACTAGCGGACTGAGCTCCTACGAGCAGTACTTC.

The rearrangement links TRBV4-2 to TRBJ2-7; 14 bases line up with TRBD2. Trimming cost V 4 bases and J 4 bases; bases outside gene matches: 18. Germline V gene sequence: CDR1 LGHNA, CDR2 YNFKEQ. CDR3 length equals 20 residues. Here the CDR3 DNA reads TGTGCCAGCAGCCGAAAGGGGACTAGCGGGAGTCAGGGGGTACTTTACGAGCAGTACTTC. Its protein product is CASSRKGTSGSQGVLYEQYF.

This clonotype was seen repeatedly, ten times or more. This chain connects TRBV20-1 to TRBJ2-3; 10 nucleotides match TRBD2. From germline, CDR1 is DFQATT and CDR2 SNEGSKA (reference sequence). The junction had 9 bases not matched to a gene; V was cut back by 5 bases and J by 7 bases. The CDR3 has 14 amino acids. The CDR3 DNA sequence: TGCAGTGCTTCAAGCGGGAGGGCCGTATATACGCAGTATTTT. Protein: CSASSGRAVYTQYF.

The sample holds a few counts of this clonotype. The chain has TRBV20-1 and TRBJ1-4; D is unresolved. The V and J ends lost 5 bases and 0 bases respectively, with 13 bases between them. The CDR3 contains 15 residues. Germline V gives CDR1 DFQATT, CDR2 SNEGSKA (reference sequence). The CDR3 region has the DNA TGCAGTGCTCGGACGGACGATGCAACTAATGAAAAACTGTTTTTT. This gives the protein CSARTDDATNEKLFF.

This clonotype was counted between two and nine times. The J gene is TRBJ2-1, the V gene TRBV6-4, with D maybe TRBD1 (6 bases). This CDR3 contains 14 residues. Trimming stripped 0 bases from V and 10 bases from J, with 13 bases between. In germline, CDR1 is MRHNA, CDR2 SNTAGT. CDR3 sequence (DNA): TGTGCCAGCAGTGACTCGGCAGGGGTAGGGGAGCAGTTCTTC. Encoded protein: CASSDSAGVGEQFF.

This clonotype has more than one count but fewer than ten. J is TRBJ1-6 and V is TRBV4-1; D is perhaps TRBD1 (6 bases). This CDR3 comprises 14 residues. CDR1 is MGHRA, CDR2 YSYEKL, per germline. Trimming pared 6 bases from V and 6 bases from J, leaving 12 bases between. CDR3 DNA: TGCGCCAGCAGGGACAGCGCCCGTAATTCACCCCTCCACTTT. Residues: CASRDSARNSPLHF.

A few counts support this clonotype. The gene calls are TRBV24-1 and TRBJ1-4; D unclear. This CDR3 has 15 amino acids. Trimming took off 7 bases at V and 8 bases at J, with 19 bases between the two ends. The V gene's germline CDR1 is KGHDR and CDR2 SFDVKD. The CDR3 DNA sequence: TGTGCCACCAGCGCCCGCGCGGGCCGAGAAGAAAAACTGTTTTTT. It yields the protein CATSARAGREEKLFF.

The chain uses TRBV20-1 and TRBJ2-3; 8 bases match TRBD2. V was clipped by 5 bases and J by 4 bases; unmatched bases: 2. The CDR3 spans 12 residues. Germline assignment: CDR1 DFQATT and CDR2 SNEGSKA (reference sequence). The CDR3 loop reads CSAGLAADTQYF. The CDR3 DNA is TGCAGTGCTGGACTAGCTGCAGATACGCAGTATTTT.

This sequence joins TRBV20-1 and TRBJ1-1, with 8 bases that match TRBD1. The length of the CDR3 is 12 residues. CDR1 is DFQATT, CDR2 SNEGSKA, per germline (reference sequence). V shed 5 bases and J 5 bases; nucleotides not matched to a gene: 4. The CDR3 bases are TGCAGTGCTGACAGGGGTAGAACTGAAGCTTTCTTT. Amino acids: CSADRGRTEAFF.

The CDR3 DNA sequence: TGTGCCACCTCCGGGACAGGGACAAAGAATGAGCAGTACTTC. Residues: CATSGTGTKNEQYF. V and J are TRBV24-1 and TRBJ2-7, with TRBD1 matching 9 bases. The length of the CDR3 is 14 residues. In germline, CDR1 is KGHDR, CDR2 SFDVKD. V shed 9 bases and J 7 bases; nucleotides not matched to a gene: 12.

The CDR3 coding sequence is TGTGCCAGCAGCCACCCGGGGGGCGCGGAGCAGTACTTC. As protein: CASSHPGGAEQYF. V is TRBV7-9 and J is TRBJ2-7; maybe TRBD2 (7 bases). V was pared by 5 bases and J by 7 bases, with 15 bases between. The germline CDR1 and CDR2 sequences are SEHNR and FQNEAQ (reference sequence). The CDR3 is 13 amino acids.

The chain is built from TRBV20-1 and TRBJ2-2; D not resolved. V lost 1 base to trimming and J lost 6 bases, with 15 bases between them. CDR3 length: 15 residues. The germline CDR1 and CDR2 sequences are DFQATT and SNEGSKA (reference sequence). CDR3 sequence: CSARVPGAIAGELFF. DNA for the CDR3: TGCAGTGCTAGAGTACCGGGCGCTATCGCCGGGGAGCTGTTTTTT.

This clonotype was counted many times. The chain links TRBV6-2 or TRBV6-3 to TRBJ2-1, with 11 bases that match TRBD2. The CDR3 covers 14 residues. Per germline, CDR1 MNHEY and CDR2 SVGEGT. V shed 6 bases, J shed 5 bases, and the junction held 3 bases outside the gene matches. The CDR3 is CASSTSGRNNEQFF. CDR3 bases: TGTGCCAGCAGCACTAGCGGGAGAAACAATGAGCAGTTCTTC.

V and J are TRBV24-1 and TRBJ2-3; D possibly corresponds to TRBD2 (6 bases). The CDR3 contains 15 residues. The germline V and J ends were trimmed by 9 bases and 0 bases, with 15 bases remaining between them. Germline V lookup: CDR1 KGHDR, CDR2 SFDVKD. CDR3 amino acids: CATGYGAGSTDTQYF. CDR3 bases: TGTGCCACCGGCTATGGAGCGGGTAGCACAGATACGCAGTATTTT.

This clonotype was seen many times. The V call is TRBV3-1, the J call TRBJ2-1; 8 nucleotides align to TRBD2. Germline V gene sequence: CDR1 LGHDT, CDR2 YNNKEL (reference sequence). CDR3 size: 15 residues. The V segment lost 1 base and the J segment 3 bases; nucleotides outside the gene matches: 2. This chain's CDR3 is CASSQAGGRYNEQFF. The CDR3 DNA follows: TGTGCCAGCAGCCAAGCGGGGGGGCGCTACAATGAGCAGTTCTTC.

The chain has TRBV29-1 and TRBJ1-4, with 9 bases lining up with TRBD1. The germline V gene encodes CDR1 SQVTM and CDR2 ANQGSEA. CDR3 length: 13 residues. The V and J ends lost 3 bases and 7 bases, in that order; junction bases with no gene match: 3. The CDR3 nucleotides read TGCAGCGTTGATCGACAGGGGGGTGAAAAACTGTTTTTT. Amino acid sequence: CSVDRQGGEKLFF.

This clonotype showed up just a few times. The chain employs TRBV20-1 and TRBJ2-1; weak D call: TRBD1 (5 bases). Germline CDR1 reads DFQATT; CDR2 reads SNEGSKA (reference sequence). Trimming cost V 0 bases and J 2 bases, with 11 bases left between them. This CDR3 comprises 15 residues. CDR3 loop: CSARDRAGTYNEQFF. CDR3 DNA: TGCAGTGCTAGAGATCGAGCAGGGACCTACAATGAGCAGTTCTTC.

The chain is built from TRBV20-1 and TRBJ2-7, with 11 bases matching TRBD1. The CDR3 sequence is 15 residues long. The V and J ends lost 1 base and 2 bases, in that order; junction bases with no gene match: 4. CDR1 is DFQATT, CDR2 SNEGSKA, per germline (reference sequence). The CDR3 DNA follows: TGCAGTGCTAGAGGGTTGGGACAGGGGGCCTACGAGCAGTACTTC. Protein product: CSARGLGQGAYEQYF.

The chain is built from TRBV5-8 and TRBJ2-1; TRBD2 matches 8 bases. The CDR3 has 14 residues. V was pared by 1 base and J by 12 bases, with 9 bases of the junction left unmatched. CDR1 is SGHTS, CDR2 YDEGEE, per germline. The CDR3 reads CASSLTSGRPLQFF. CDR3 DNA sequence: TGTGCCAGCAGCTTGACTAGCGGACGACCCTTGCAGTTCTTC.

This clonotype was observed a handful of times. The V call is TRBV20-1, the J call TRBJ1-4, with D hard to call. The CDR3 spans 13 residues. The V gene lost 3 bases and the J gene lost 7 bases, with 12 bases spanning the gap. CDR1 is DFQATT, CDR2 SNEGSKA, per germline (reference sequence). The CDR3 is CSARRVVGEKLFF. CDR3 bases: TGCAGTGCTAGGAGGGTAGTCGGTGAAAAACTGTTTTTT.

The rearrangement joins TRBV6-2 or TRBV6-3 to TRBJ2-1; possible D gene TRBD1, 6 bases. CDR1 is MNHEY and CDR2 is SVGEGT in the germline V gene. Trimming took 7 bases from V and 2 from J, leaving 18 bases between them. The CDR3 covers 16 residues. CDR3 protein: CASTRMVGATYNEQFF. CDR3 DNA sequence: TGTGCCAGCACCCGAATGGTGGGGGCGACCTACAATGAGCAGTTCTTC.

The chain couples TRBV28 to TRBJ2-1; perhaps TRBD2 as D (7 bases). The CDR3 is made up of 15 amino acids. Germline assignment: CDR1 MDHEN and CDR2 SYDVKM. The V end was cut by 4 bases, the J end by 9 bases, with 19 bases between. CDR3 sequence: CASSSLARGRGEQFF. As DNA, the CDR3 is TGTGCCAGCAGTTCTCTGGCTAGGGGGAGGGGTGAGCAGTTCTTC.

This clonotype came up a few times. Here the CDR3 reads CASSPQGIGNGYTF. In DNA, the CDR3 is TGCGCCAGCAGCCCTCAAGGAATTGGGAATGGCTACACCTTC. The rearrangement joins TRBV5-1 to TRBJ1-2; D call uncertain. The CDR3 loop spans 14 amino acids. Germline CDR1 reads SGHRS; CDR2 reads YFSETQ. The V end lost 4 bases, the J end lost 6 bases, and 16 bases lay between the germline ends.

The rearrangement joins TRBV30 to TRBJ2-5; TRBD1 matches at 9 bases. The germline V gene encodes CDR1 GTSNPN and CDR2 SVGIG (reference sequence). The V and J ends lost 0 bases and 5 bases, in that order; junction bases with no gene match: 4. The length of the CDR3 is 14 residues. The CDR3 here is CAWSVQGQGETQYF. The CDR3 nucleotides read TGTGCCTGGAGTGTACAAGGACAGGGGGAGACCCAGTACTTC.

The V gene is TRBV4-1, the J gene TRBJ1-2; maybe TRBD1 (6 bases). This CDR3 has 15 residues. Trimming took off 1 base at V and 0 bases at J, with 9 bases between the two ends. The germline V gene encodes CDR1 MGHRA and CDR2 YSYEKL. The CDR3 DNA follows: TGCGCCAGCAGCCAAGTGACAGGAGCTAACTATGGCTACACCTTC. Translated, it gives CASSQVTGANYGYTF.

This chain joins TRBV10-3 and TRBJ2-4, with D tentatively TRBD2 (7 bases). The length of the CDR3 is 16 residues. Germline assignment: CDR1 ENHRY and CDR2 SYGVKD. V lost 0 bases to trimming and J lost 2 bases, with 11 bases between them. The chain's CDR3 is CAISESGGQSKNIQYF. In nucleotides, the CDR3 is TGTGCCATCAGTGAGTCGGGGGGGCAATCCAAAAACATTCAGTACTTC.

The chain recombines TRBV4-2 with TRBJ2-5; D unclear. V was pared by 2 bases and J by 11 bases, with 21 bases between. CDR1 is LGHNA and CDR2 is YNFKEQ in the germline V gene. The length of the CDR3 is 15 residues. The CDR3: CASSQKAAPGDEQYF. The CDR3 region has the DNA TGTGCCAGCAGCCAAAAAGCCGCCCCTGGGGATGAGCAGTACTTC.

There are a few counts of this clonotype. V gene TRBV12-3 or TRBV12-4 combines with J gene TRBJ1-1, with no clear D. Trimming shortened V by 7 bases and J by 2 bases, and 11 bases separated the two germline ends. CDR3 length equals 13 residues. This chain's CDR3 is CASIWTGNTEAFF. The CDR3, as DNA: TGTGCCAGCATTTGGACGGGTAACACTGAAGCTTTCTTT.